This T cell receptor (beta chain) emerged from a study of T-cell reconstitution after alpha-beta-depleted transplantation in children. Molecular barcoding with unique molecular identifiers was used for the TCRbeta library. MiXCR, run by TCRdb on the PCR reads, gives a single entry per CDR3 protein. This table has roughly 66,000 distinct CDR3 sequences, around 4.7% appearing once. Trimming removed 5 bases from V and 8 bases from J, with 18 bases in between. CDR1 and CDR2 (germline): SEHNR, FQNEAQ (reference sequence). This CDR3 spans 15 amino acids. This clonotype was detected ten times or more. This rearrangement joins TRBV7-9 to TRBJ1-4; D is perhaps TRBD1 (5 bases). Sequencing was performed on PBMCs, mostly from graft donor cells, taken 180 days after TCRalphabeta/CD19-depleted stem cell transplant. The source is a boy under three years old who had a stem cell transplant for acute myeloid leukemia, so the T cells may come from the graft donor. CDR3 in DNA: TGTGCCAGCAGCCTGGGACGAGGGGAAGGAGAAAAACTGTTTTTT. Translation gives CASSLGRGEGEKLFF.